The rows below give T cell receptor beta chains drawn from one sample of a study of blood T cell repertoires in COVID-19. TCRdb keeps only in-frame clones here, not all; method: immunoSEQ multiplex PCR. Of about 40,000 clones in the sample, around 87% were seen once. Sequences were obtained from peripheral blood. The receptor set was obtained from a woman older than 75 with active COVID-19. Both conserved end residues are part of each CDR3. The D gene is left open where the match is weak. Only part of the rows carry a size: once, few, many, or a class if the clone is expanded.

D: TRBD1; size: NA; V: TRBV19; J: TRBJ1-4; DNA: TGTGCCAGTAGTATACGGACAGGGGAAAATGAAAAACTGTTTTTT; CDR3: CASSIRTGENEKLFF
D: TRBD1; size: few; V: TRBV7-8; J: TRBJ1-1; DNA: TGTGCCAGCAGCACGGACAGGATGAACACTGAAGCTTTCTTT; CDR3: CASSTDRMNTEAFF
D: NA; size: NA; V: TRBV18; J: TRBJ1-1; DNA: TGTGCCAGCTCTTCGGACGGGGTAGGAACTGAAGCTTTCTTT; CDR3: CASSSDGVGTEAFF
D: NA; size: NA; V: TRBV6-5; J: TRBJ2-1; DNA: TGTGCCAGCAGTTATGAGGCAAGTTTCAATGAGCAGTTCTTC; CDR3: CASSYEASFNEQFF
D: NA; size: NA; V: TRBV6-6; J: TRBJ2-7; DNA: TGTGCCAGCAGGACTACTAGCCCTCACTCCTACGAGCAGTACTTC; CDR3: CASRTTSPHSYEQYF
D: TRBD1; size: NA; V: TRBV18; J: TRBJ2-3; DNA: TGTGCCAGCTCGGACAGGAACACAGATACGCAGTATTTT; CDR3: CASSDRNTDTQYF
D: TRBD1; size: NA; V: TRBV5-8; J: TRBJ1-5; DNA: TGTGCCAGCAGCTTGCCCGGGACAGTTATCAATCAGCCCCAGCATTTT; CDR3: CASSLPGTVINQPQHF
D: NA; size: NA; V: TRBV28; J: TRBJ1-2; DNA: TGTGCCAGCAGTTTAGTACAGGCTAACTATGGCTACACCTTC; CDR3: CASSLVQANYGYTF
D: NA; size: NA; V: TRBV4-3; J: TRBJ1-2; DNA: TGCGCCAGCAGCCAAGAGGCAGGCTATGGCTACACCTTC; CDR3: CASSQEAGYGYTF
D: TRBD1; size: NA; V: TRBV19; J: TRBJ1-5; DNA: TGTGCCAGTAGTATACTTGGACAGGCCTCTCAGCCCCAGCATTTT; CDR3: CASSILGQASQPQHF
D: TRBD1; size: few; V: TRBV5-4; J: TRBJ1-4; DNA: TGTGCCAGCAGCTTGGACAGGGGCATGAATGAAAAACTGTTTTTT; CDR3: CASSLDRGMNEKLFF
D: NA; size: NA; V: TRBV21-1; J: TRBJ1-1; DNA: TGTGCCAGCAGCAGGCAGGGGGCATTAGTAAGGGCTTTCTTT; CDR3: CASSRQGALVRAFF
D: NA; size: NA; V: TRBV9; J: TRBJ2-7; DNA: TGTGCCAACGGGTACAGGGCCCACGAGCAGTACTTC; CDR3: CANGYRAHEQYF
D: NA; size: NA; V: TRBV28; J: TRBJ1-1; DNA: TGTGCCAGCAGTTCGAGTATGACTGAAGCTTTCTTT; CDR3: CASSSSMTEAFF
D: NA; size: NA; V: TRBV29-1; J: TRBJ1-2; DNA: TGCAGCGTTGAGACATCAAACTATGGCTACACCTTC; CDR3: CSVETSNYGYTF
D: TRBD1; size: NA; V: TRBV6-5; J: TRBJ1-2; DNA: TGTGCCAGCAGTTACTCTCCGGGACAGGCCGCCTCCGGCTACACCTTC; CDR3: CASSYSPGQAASGYTF
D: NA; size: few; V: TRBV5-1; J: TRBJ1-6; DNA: TGCGCCAGCAGCTTGGGGGCTGTCGGTAATTCACCCCTCCACTTT; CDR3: CASSLGAVGNSPLHF
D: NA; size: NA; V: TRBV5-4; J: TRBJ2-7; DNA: TGTGCCAGCAGCTCGGTGGACAGCTCCTACGAGCAGTACTTC; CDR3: CASSSVDSSYEQYF
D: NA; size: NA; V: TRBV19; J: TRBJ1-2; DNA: TGTGCCAGTAGTATGATGGGCTTGGGCTATGGCTACACCTTC; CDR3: CASSMMGLGYGYTF
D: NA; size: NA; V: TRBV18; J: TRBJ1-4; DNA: TGTGCCAGCTCACCAGGGGGCCGTAGAGAAAAACTGTTTTTT; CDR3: CASSPGGRREKLFF
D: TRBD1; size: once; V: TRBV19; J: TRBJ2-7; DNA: TGTGCCAGTAGTATAGTGGGACAGGGGGCGACGGAGCAGTACTTC; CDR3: CASSIVGQGATEQYF
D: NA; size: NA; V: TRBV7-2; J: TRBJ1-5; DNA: TGTGCCAGCAGCTTAGAAGGGCGGGGGCCCAATCAGCCCCAGCATTTT; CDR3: CASSLEGRGPNQPQHF
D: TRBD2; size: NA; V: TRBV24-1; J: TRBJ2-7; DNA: TGTGCCACCAGCGCCCTGACGGGAGGGGGCTACGAGCAGTACTTC; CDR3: CATSALTGGGYEQYF
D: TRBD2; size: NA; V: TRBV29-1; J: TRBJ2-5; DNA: TGCAGCGTTAGCGGGGGCCAAGAGACCCAGTACTTC; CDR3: CSVSGGQETQYF
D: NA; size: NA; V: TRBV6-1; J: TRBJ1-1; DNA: TGTGCCAGCAGTGAAGGAACAGGGAGGGCTGAAGCTTTCTTT; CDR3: CASSEGTGRAEAFF
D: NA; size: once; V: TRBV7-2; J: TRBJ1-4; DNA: TGTGCCAGCAGCCCCGACTTGGGAAAACTGTTTTTT; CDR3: CASSPDLGKLFF
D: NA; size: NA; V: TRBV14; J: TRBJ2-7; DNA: TGTGCCAGCAGCCAAGATCCTAACTACGAGCAGTACTTC; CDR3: CASSQDPNYEQYF
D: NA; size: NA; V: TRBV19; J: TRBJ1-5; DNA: TGTGCCAGTGGATCATTGGAGGGATATCAGCCCCAGCATTTT; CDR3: CASGSLEGYQPQHF
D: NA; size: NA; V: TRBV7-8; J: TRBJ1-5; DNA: TGTGCCAGCAGCTCGCGGGACTCCATTGGGAATCAGCCCCAGCATTTT; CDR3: CASSSRDSIGNQPQHF
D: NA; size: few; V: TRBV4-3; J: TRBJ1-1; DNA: TGCGCCAGCAGTTCTCAGGGAGGCGCTGAAGCTTTCTTT; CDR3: CASSSQGGAEAFF
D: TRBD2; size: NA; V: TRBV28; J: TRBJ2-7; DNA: TGTGCCAGCATCCCCTGGGGGGGCTCCTACGAGCAGTACTTC; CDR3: CASIPWGGSYEQYF
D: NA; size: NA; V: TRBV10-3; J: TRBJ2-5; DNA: TGTGCCATCAGTGAGGATTTATGGCGGAAAGAGACCCAGTACTTC; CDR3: CAISEDLWRKETQYF
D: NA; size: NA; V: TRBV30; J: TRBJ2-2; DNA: TGTGCCTGGAGTGTTTTGCGACAGACCGGGGAGCTGTTTTTT; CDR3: CAWSVLRQTGELFF
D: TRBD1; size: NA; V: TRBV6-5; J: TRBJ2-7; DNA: TGTGCCAGCAGCCGGACAGGGTCCTACGAGCAGTACTTC; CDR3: CASSRTGSYEQYF
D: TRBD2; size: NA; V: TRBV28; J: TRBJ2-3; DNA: TGTGCCAGCAGTTCCGCGGGGGGGGCTGATACGCAGTATTTT; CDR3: CASSSAGGADTQYF
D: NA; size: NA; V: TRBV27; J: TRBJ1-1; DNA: TGTGCCAGCAGTCGCCAGATGGGCAGGTACACTGAAGCTTTCTTT; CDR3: CASSRQMGRYTEAFF
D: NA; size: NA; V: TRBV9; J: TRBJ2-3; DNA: TGTGCCAGCAGGGAAGGACTCAGCACAGATACGCAGTATTTT; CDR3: CASREGLSTDTQYF
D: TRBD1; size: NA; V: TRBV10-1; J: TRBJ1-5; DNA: TGCGCCGGCGTGAATAGCCGGGACAGGGGTAGTCAGCCCCAGCATTTT; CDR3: CAGVNSRDRGSQPQHF
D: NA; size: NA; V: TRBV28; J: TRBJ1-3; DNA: TGTGCCAGCAGTTTACCCTTTAGATCCTCTGGAAACACCATATATTTT; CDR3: CASSLPFRSSGNTIYF
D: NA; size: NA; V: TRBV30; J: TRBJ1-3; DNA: TGTGCCGGGACGCGGGGGACTGGAAACACCATATATTTT; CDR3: CAGTRGTGNTIYF
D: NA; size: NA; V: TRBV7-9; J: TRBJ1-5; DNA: TGTGCCAGCAGCTTGTCCGGGGTTCAGCCCCAGCATTTT; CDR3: CASSLSGVQPQHF
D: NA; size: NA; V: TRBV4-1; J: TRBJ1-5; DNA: TGCGCCAGCAGCCAAGTACAGGTCCCGTATAGCAATCAGCCCCAGCATTTT; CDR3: CASSQVQVPYSNQPQHF